This TCR beta chain was recorded in a study of T cell responses to AZD1222 COVID-19 vaccine. Whole-study results and caveats: Repertoires were sampled only after the peak T cell response. White British donors predominated, females outnumbered males, and clonal diversity was possibly underestimated. Nearly half of the spike-specific TCRs reportedly recognize variant regions that carry no mutations. Just six AZD1222 recipients were seropositive at baseline.

The data were produced by immunoSEQ multiplex PCR, yet TCRdb's version contains in-frame clones alone and is incomplete. The sample yields under 120,000 clones, 90% to 95% seen once. About this clone: Its antigen remains unknown.

This receptor was taken from an adult in good health. Sequences were derived from peripheral blood, sampled on day 0 of AZD1222 vaccination.

The CDR3 DNA follows: TGCGCCAGCAGCCAAGCCGGGGGGGCGCTTAATGAGCAGTTCTTC. It yields the protein CASSQAGGALNEQFF. The chain combines TRBV4-3 with TRBJ2-1; 8 bases fit TRBD2. The CDR3 has 15 residues. Germline CDR1 reads LGHNA; CDR2 reads YSLEER. V lost 1 base to trimming and J lost 7 bases; unmatched junction nucleotides: 6.